Following are 16 T cell receptor beta chains from one sample sequenced in a study of regulatory T cells in long-lasting Graves disease. Assembly of TCR beta libraries relied on iRepertoire HTBI primers together with Arm-PCR of CDR3 regions. MiXCR was run by TCRdb on the multiplex PCR reads, yielding one entry per CDR3 protein. The sample records more than 450,000 distinct CDR3 sequences, 12% being singletons. Noted time point: newly diagnosed GD, antithyroid drugs for less than 3 months. Following extraction of RNA from PBMCs, that RNA was used to make the TCR library. These data were likewise used in another study, on T cells in Graves' hyperthyroidism and ophthalmopathy.

This specimen consisted of peripheral blood mononuclear cells (PBMCs), obtained at new diagnosis, from a patient treated with antithyroid drugs. These receptor sequences come from a woman in her twenties or thirties with Graves disease.

At least ten counts were recorded for this clonotype. J is TRBJ2-5 and V is TRBV24-1; D unclear. The CDR3 is 14 amino acids. Germline CDR1 is KGHDR and CDR2 is SFDVKD. Trimming took off 4 bases at V and 4 bases at J, with 12 bases between the two ends. CDR3 region: CATSEPGSGETQYF. As DNA, the CDR3 is TGTGCCACCAGTGAGCCAGGAAGTGGAGAGACCCAGTACTTC.

The rearrangement joins TRBV25-1 to TRBJ1-4, with a weak D call TRBD1 (6 bases). The CDR3 contains 16 residues. Trimming left V 4 bases short and J 8 bases short, with 20 bases between. Germline CDR1 MGHDK, CDR2 SYGVNS. The CDR3 DNA follows: TGTGCCAGCAGTGCCCAAAAGGGGGGGCTGGCCGAAAAACTGTTTTTT. It yields the protein CASSAQKGGLAEKLFF.

The chain joins TRBV18 to TRBJ2-2; TRBD1 aligns across 7 bases. The CDR3 loop spans 15 amino acids. V shed 6 bases, J shed 4 bases, and the junction held 8 bases outside the gene matches. Germline V gives CDR1 KGHSH, CDR2 LQKENI. CDR3 DNA sequence: TGTGCCAGCTCTCGGTACAGGGGATCCACCGGGGAGCTGTTTTTT. It is translated as CASSRYRGSTGELFF.

There are many counts of this clonotype. V and J are TRBV20-1 and TRBJ2-7; a weak D match, TRBD2 (7 bases). Germline loops: CDR1 DFQATT, CDR2 SNEGSKA (reference sequence). This CDR3 has 16 residues. V lost 1 base and J lost 3, with 19 bases in between. CDR3 in DNA: TGCAGTGCTAGAGTGGGAGGGGGAAAAACGTACTACGAGCAGTACTTC. It yields the protein CSARVGGGKTYYEQYF.

There are many counts of this clonotype. The V call is TRBV11-2, the J call TRBJ2-1; the match to TRBD2 covers 14 bases. The CDR3 runs 15 residues. Germline trimming cut 5 bases from V and 5 bases from J; bases unmatched to any gene: 2. Germline CDR1 reads SGHAT; CDR2 reads FQNNGV. This CDR3 reads CASSGTSGRDNEQFF. CDR3 bases: TGTGCCAGCAGCGGGACTAGCGGGAGAGACAATGAGCAGTTCTTC.

This clonotype was detected many times. This sequence joins TRBV20-1 and TRBJ2-1, with D tentatively TRBD2 (7 bases). The CDR3 loop spans 15 amino acids. The V gene's germline CDR1 is DFQATT and CDR2 SNEGSKA (reference sequence). V was cut by 0 bases and J by 8 bases, with 17 bases left in between. The CDR3 nucleotides are TGCAGTGCTAGAGATTGGGGCAGGGGAGGGGATGAGCAGTTCTTC. It specifies CSARDWGRGGDEQFF.

This clonotype has more than one count but fewer than ten. The chain links TRBV12-3 or TRBV12-4 to TRBJ2-1, with D perhaps TRBD2 (7 bases). The length of the CDR3 is 14 residues. V was clipped by 3 bases and J by 6 bases, with 12 bases between them. This CDR3 is CASSFWGGFNEQFF. As DNA, the CDR3 is TGTGCCAGCAGTTTTTGGGGGGGCTTCAATGAGCAGTTCTTC.

This clonotype showed up many times. The chain joins TRBV27 to TRBJ2-7, with 9 nucleotides matching TRBD1. This CDR3 contains 18 residues. In germline, CDR1 is MNHEY, CDR2 SMNVEV (reference sequence). J was trimmed by 5 bases and V by 5 bases; bases with no gene match: 19. The CDR3 sequence: CASSPVYAPTGGINEQYF. The CDR3, as DNA: TGTGCCAGCAGTCCCGTATATGCCCCGACAGGGGGTATCAACGAGCAGTACTTC.

Ten or more counts support this clonotype. This chain joins TRBV2 and TRBJ1-1; D is undetermined. The CDR3 runs 13 residues. Germline CDR1 and CDR2: SNHLY and FYNNEI. V gave up 4 bases and J gave up 8 bases, with 14 bases separating them. The CDR3 loop reads CASSVGRRLEAFF. The CDR3 DNA is TGTGCCAGCAGTGTAGGGCGGAGGCTGGAAGCTTTCTTT.

The table lists this clonotype with a few counts. The V and J genes are TRBV14 and TRBJ2-3; 9 nucleotides align to TRBD1. The germline V gene encodes CDR1 SGHDN and CDR2 FVKESK. This CDR3 region has 16 residues. V was pared by 2 bases and J by 2 bases, with 5 bases of the junction left unmatched. The CDR3: CASSQSGTGTTDTQYF. As DNA, the CDR3 is TGTGCCAGCAGCCAATCGGGGACAGGGACCACAGATACGCAGTATTTT.

The table lists this clonotype with a few counts. The V call is TRBV28, the J call TRBJ1-5; 7 bases align to TRBD1. CDR3 length: 14 amino acids. CDR1 MDHEN and CDR2 SYDVKM come from the germline V gene. Trimming removed 6 bases from V and 2 bases from J; junction bases left unmatched: 4. The CDR3 DNA is TGTGCCAGCAGCACCGGGACAGGCAATCAGCCCCAGCATTTT. It translates to CASSTGTGNQPQHF.

This clonotype was seen a handful of times. The V call is TRBV20-1, the J call TRBJ1-3; D is uncertain. This CDR3 region has 16 residues. Trimming stripped 0 bases from V and 0 bases from J, with 12 bases between. The germline V gene has CDR1 DFQATT and CDR2 SNEGSKA (reference sequence). In nucleotides, the CDR3 is TGCAGTGCTAGAGATCACGGCCTCGGCTCTGGAAACACCATATATTTT. This translates into CSARDHGLGSGNTIYF.

This clonotype was found many times. J is TRBJ2-1 and V is TRBV6-9; D possibly corresponds to TRBD1 (6 bases). Germline V lookup: CDR1 MNHGY, CDR2 SVAAGI. Between the trimmed V and J ends, which lost 3 bases and 4 bases, there was a span of 10 bases. The length of the CDR3 is 14 residues. CDR3 sequence: CASSYSGQYNEQFF. The CDR3 DNA reads as TGTGCCAGCAGTTACTCAGGACAGTACAATGAGCAGTTCTTC.

This clonotype was seen a few times. This sequence joins TRBV3-1 and TRBJ1-5; D gene unclear. CDR3 length: 15 amino acids. Germline V gives CDR1 LGHDT, CDR2 YNNKEL (reference sequence). Trimming removed 0 bases from V and 0 bases from J, with 6 bases in between. The DNA for the CDR3 is TGTGCCAGCAGCCAAGATCTCCATAGCAATCAGCCCCAGCATTTT. As protein: CASSQDLHSNQPQHF.

This clonotype was detected a few times. The genes are TRBV6-1 and TRBJ1-6; D gene ambiguous. The CDR3 has 13 amino acids. The germline V and J ends were trimmed by 0 bases and 9 bases, with 6 bases remaining between them. The germline CDR1 and CDR2 sequences are MNHNS and SASEGT. CDR3 region: CASSEANGSPLHF. CDR3 DNA sequence: TGTGCCAGCAGTGAAGCGAATGGTTCACCCCTCCACTTT.

The rearrangement joins TRBV9 to TRBJ2-1, with TRBD1 matching 9 bases. CDR3 size: 16 residues. The germline gives CDR1 SGDLS, CDR2 YYNGEE. V was clipped by 1 base and J by 4 bases; unmatched bases: 6. The CDR3 DNA reads TGTGCCAGCAGCGTAAATCCGGGACAGGGTTACAATGAGCAGTTCTTC. Its protein product is CASSVNPGQGYNEQFF.